The rows below give T cell receptor beta chains drawn from one sample of a study of regulatory T cells in long-lasting Graves disease. MiXCR was run by TCRdb on the multiplex PCR reads, yielding one entry per CDR3 protein. The sample carries about 540,000 distinct CDR3 sequences, roughly 14% recorded once. This same sample was also part of a study on T cells in Graves' hyperthyroidism and ophthalmopathy.

This specimen consisted of peripheral blood mononuclear cells (PBMCs), obtained at new diagnosis, from a patient treated with antithyroid drugs. The receptors shown here come from a man younger than 40 with Graves disease. Both conserved end residues are part of each CDR3. Fields, in order: V gene, J gene, D gene, clone size, CDR3 length, CDR3 DNA, CDR3 protein. A D gene is named only where the DNA matches it firmly. Expanded clones get a size class; other rows say once, few or many, or leave the size out.

v_call: TRBV29-1; j_call: TRBJ2-7; d_call: TRBD1; clone_size: many; cdr3_length: 12; cdr3_nt: TGCAGCGTTCAACAGGGGAGCCACGAGCAGTACTTC; cdr3_aa: CSVQQGSHEQYF
v_call: TRBV19; j_call: TRBJ2-7; d_call: TRBD2; clone_size: few; cdr3_length: 16; cdr3_nt: TGTGCCAGTAGTATTAGTACCGGGACTAGGACCTACGAGCAGTACTTC; cdr3_aa: CASSISTGTRTYEQYF
v_call: TRBV9; j_call: TRBJ2-3; d_call: -; clone_size: few; cdr3_length: 16; cdr3_nt: TGTGCCAGCAGCGGAGCCCCGGGACAACTGACAGATACGCAGTATTTT; cdr3_aa: CASSGAPGQLTDTQYF
v_call: TRBV11-2; j_call: TRBJ2-5; d_call: TRBD2; clone_size: many; cdr3_length: 18; cdr3_nt: TGTGCCAGCAGCTTAATCTCGGGACTAGCGGAGATTCAAGAGACCCAGTACTTC; cdr3_aa: CASSLISGLAEIQETQYF
v_call: TRBV12-3/TRBV12-4; j_call: TRBJ2-1; d_call: -; clone_size: many; cdr3_length: 13; cdr3_nt: TGTGCCAGCAGTTCCCCTAGCTCCAATGAGCAGTTCTTC; cdr3_aa: CASSSPSSNEQFF
v_call: TRBV29-1; j_call: TRBJ1-3; d_call: -; clone_size: many; cdr3_length: 14; cdr3_nt: TGCAGCGTTGAATGGGCCGCCTCTGGAAACACCATATATTTT; cdr3_aa: CSVEWAASGNTIYF
v_call: TRBV30; j_call: TRBJ2-1; d_call: TRBD2; clone_size: many; cdr3_length: 14; cdr3_nt: TGTGCCTGGGAAGCGGGGGTGGAACTCAATGAGCAGTTCTTC; cdr3_aa: CAWEAGVELNEQFF
v_call: TRBV3-1; j_call: TRBJ2-5; d_call: -; clone_size: many; cdr3_length: 14; cdr3_nt: TGTGCCAGCAGCCAAGATACCAGGCGGGAGACCCAGTACTTC; cdr3_aa: CASSQDTRRETQYF
v_call: TRBV27; j_call: TRBJ2-3; d_call: TRBD2; clone_size: many; cdr3_length: 15; cdr3_nt: TGTGCCAGCAGCCGGACTAGCGGGAGGACAGATACGCAGTATTTT; cdr3_aa: CASSRTSGRTDTQYF
v_call: TRBV7-6; j_call: TRBJ2-5; d_call: TRBD2; clone_size: -; cdr3_length: 15; cdr3_nt: TGTGCCAGCAGCTTATTGACTAGCGCCCAAGAGACCCAGTACTTC; cdr3_aa: CASSLLTSAQETQYF
v_call: TRBV3-1; j_call: TRBJ2-7; d_call: TRBD2; clone_size: few; cdr3_length: 15; cdr3_nt: TGTGCCAGCCGTAACGTAGCGGGGGGCCGGGTGGAGCAGTACTTC; cdr3_aa: CASRNVAGGRVEQYF
v_call: TRBV12-3/TRBV12-4; j_call: TRBJ1-4; d_call: TRBD1; clone_size: many; cdr3_length: 14; cdr3_nt: TGTGCCAGCAGTCAATCAGGGGGCTATGAAAAACTGTTTTTT; cdr3_aa: CASSQSGGYEKLFF
v_call: TRBV7-3; j_call: TRBJ2-3; d_call: -; clone_size: few; cdr3_length: 16; cdr3_nt: TGTGCCAGCAGCTCTCGTGGGGACCCGCGGGCAGATACGCAGTATTTT; cdr3_aa: CASSSRGDPRADTQYF
v_call: TRBV11-2; j_call: TRBJ1-2; d_call: TRBD1; clone_size: many; cdr3_length: 16; cdr3_nt: TGTGCCAGCAGCTTAGATTTGGCAGGGGGCGGCTATGGCTACACCTTC; cdr3_aa: CASSLDLAGGGYGYTF
v_call: TRBV10-2; j_call: TRBJ1-2; d_call: -; clone_size: -; cdr3_length: 13; cdr3_nt: TGCGCCAGCACAGATTTCACTAACTATGGCTACACCTTC; cdr3_aa: CASTDFTNYGYTF
v_call: TRBV12-3/TRBV12-4; j_call: TRBJ2-1; d_call: -; clone_size: many; cdr3_length: 12; cdr3_nt: TGTGCCAGCAGAGCAAGACTAGGTGAGCAGTTCTTC; cdr3_aa: CASRARLGEQFF
v_call: TRBV20-1; j_call: TRBJ2-5; d_call: TRBD1; clone_size: many; cdr3_length: 15; cdr3_nt: TGCAGTGCGGCCGGGACAGGGGATTTTCAAGAGACCCAGTACTTC; cdr3_aa: CSAAGTGDFQETQYF
v_call: TRBV27; j_call: TRBJ1-5; d_call: -; clone_size: many; cdr3_length: 15; cdr3_nt: TGTGCCAGCAGTTTACATGCCGGCATGGGTCAGCCCCAGCATTTT; cdr3_aa: CASSLHAGMGQPQHF
v_call: TRBV12-3/TRBV12-4; j_call: TRBJ2-7; d_call: -; clone_size: many; cdr3_length: 12; cdr3_nt: TGTGCCAGCAGTTACTCCTTCTACGAGCAGTACTTC; cdr3_aa: CASSYSFYEQYF
v_call: TRBV5-1; j_call: TRBJ1-6; d_call: TRBD1; clone_size: -; cdr3_length: 15; cdr3_nt: TGCGCCAGCAGCTTGTCCGGGACAGGGAATTCACCCCTCCACTTT; cdr3_aa: CASSLSGTGNSPLHF
v_call: TRBV2; j_call: TRBJ2-4; d_call: -; clone_size: -; cdr3_length: 16; cdr3_nt: TGTGCCAGCAGTGAGCGGCCTATTTTAGCCAAAAACATTCAGTACTTC; cdr3_aa: CASSERPILAKNIQYF
v_call: TRBV19; j_call: TRBJ2-1; d_call: -; clone_size: few; cdr3_length: 15; cdr3_nt: TGTGCCAGTAGTACTGGGGACAGCGGGAGCAATGAGCAGTTCTTC; cdr3_aa: CASSTGDSGSNEQFF
v_call: TRBV12-5; j_call: TRBJ2-2; d_call: -; clone_size: -; cdr3_length: 14; cdr3_nt: TGTGCTAGTGGTTCGGAGGGGAACACCGGGGAGCTGTTTTTT; cdr3_aa: CASGSEGNTGELFF
v_call: TRBV24-1; j_call: TRBJ2-2; d_call: -; clone_size: many; cdr3_length: 13; cdr3_nt: TGTGCCACCAGTGTGACCGGGACCGGGGAGCTGTTTTTT; cdr3_aa: CATSVTGTGELFF
v_call: TRBV19; j_call: TRBJ2-5; d_call: -; clone_size: -; cdr3_length: 14; cdr3_nt: TGTGCCAGTAGTATAAACCCCGCGGGGGAGACCCAGTACTTC; cdr3_aa: CASSINPAGETQYF
v_call: TRBV24-1; j_call: TRBJ1-2; d_call: -; clone_size: -; cdr3_length: 14; cdr3_nt: TGTGCCACCAGTGACCCCGGTGGGGGCTATGGCTACACCTTC; cdr3_aa: CATSDPGGGYGYTF